The 18 T cell receptor beta chains reported below all come from one sample, sequenced in a study of T cell responses to AZD1222 COVID-19 vaccine. The data were produced by immunoSEQ multiplex PCR, yet TCRdb's version contains in-frame clones alone and is incomplete. The sample holds about 89,000 clones, approximately 90% seen once. Source: peripheral blood, taken 28 days after the second AZD1222 dose. The receptors derive from an adult who received the AZD1222 COVID-19 vaccine.

V is TRBV7-8 and J is TRBJ2-1; D may be TRBD1 (6 bases). V was clipped by 3 bases and J by 2 bases, with 8 bases between them. The CDR3 spans 14 residues. In germline, CDR1 is SGHVS, CDR2 FQNEAQ. As DNA, the CDR3 is TGTGCCAGCAGCTTCCGGGACACCTACAATGAGCAGTTCTTC. Protein sequence: CASSFRDTYNEQFF.

This clone was detected many times. The chain couples TRBV5-4 to TRBJ1-1; D remains unclear. Trimming took off 2 bases at V and 1 base at J, with 12 bases between the two ends. The CDR3 is 15 residues long. The germline CDR1 and CDR2 sequences are SGHNT and YYREEE (reference sequence). The CDR3 bases are TGTGCCAGCAGCTTCTTACAATCACCGAACACTGAAGCTTTCTTT. It is translated as CASSFLQSPNTEAFF.

The V and J genes are TRBV27 and TRBJ1-2, with D tentatively TRBD1 (5 bases). Per germline, CDR1 MNHEY and CDR2 SMNVEV (reference sequence). Trimming took off 2 bases at V and 8 bases at J, with 15 bases between the two ends. CDR3 length: 14 amino acids. For the CDR3, the DNA is TGTGCCAGCAGTTTAAGGGGCCCGACTAGGGGCTACACCTTC. Amino acids: CASSLRGPTRGYTF.

The chain is built from TRBV7-9 and TRBJ2-7, with a weak D call TRBD1 (6 bases). With 1 base removed from V and 3 bases from J, the gap between germline ends came to 13 bases. The germline V gene encodes CDR1 SEHNR and CDR2 FQNEAQ (reference sequence). This CDR3 comprises 15 residues. The CDR3 is CASSLGRGPHYEQYF. The CDR3 region has the DNA TGTGCCAGCAGCTTAGGCAGGGGCCCCCACTACGAGCAGTACTTC.

This chain links TRBV11-2 with TRBJ2-1; 9 bases are shared with TRBD1. The CDR3 totals 17 residues. Germline CDR1 reads SGHAT; CDR2 reads FQNNGV. V lost 2 bases and J lost 0; bases outside the gene matches: 5. DNA of the CDR3: TGTGCCAGCAGCTTATTGGACAGGGGAGGCTCCTACAATGAGCAGTTCTTC. This encodes CASSLLDRGGSYNEQFF.

The chain links TRBV7-2 to TRBJ2-1; D is unresolved. The V end was cut by 3 bases, the J end by 4 bases, with 13 bases between. Germline CDR1 and CDR2: SGHTA and FQGNSA. The CDR3 is 15 residues long. The chain's CDR3 is CASSLVTGVYNEQFF. The CDR3 region has the DNA TGTGCCAGCAGCTTGGTTACTGGGGTATACAATGAGCAGTTCTTC. Full variable domain (outside the CDR3, taken from reference TRBV7-2 and TRBJ2-1): GAGVSQSPSNKVTEKGKDVELRCDPISGHTALYWYRQSLGQGLEFLIYFQGNSAPDKSGLPSDRFSAERTGGSVSTLTIQRTQQEDSAVYLCASSLVTGVYNEQFFGPGTRLTVL.

The chain is built from TRBV6-5 and TRBJ1-2, with 7 positions matching TRBD1. Germline trimming cut 0 bases from V and 4 bases from J; bases unmatched to any gene: 5. The CDR3 totals 15 residues. Germline-derived CDR1 and CDR2 are MNHEY and SVGAGI. CDR3 sequence reads: CASSYSGGGGYGYTF. Written as DNA, the CDR3 is TGTGCCAGCAGTTACTCAGGGGGCGGGGGCTATGGCTACACCTTC.

This clone was recorded once. V usage is TRBV6-5 and J usage is TRBJ1-6, with unresolved D. Germline V gene sequence: CDR1 MNHEY, CDR2 SVGAGI. Trimming left V 2 bases short and J 8 bases short, with 13 bases between. The CDR3 has 15 residues. The CDR3 spells CASSYEHSPDSPLHF. The CDR3 coding sequence is TGTGCCAGCAGTTACGAGCACAGTCCGGATTCACCCCTCCACTTT.

The V gene is TRBV10-1, the J gene TRBJ2-1, with D perhaps being TRBD1 or TRBD2 (5 bases each). This CDR3 comprises 15 residues. Germline V lookup: CDR1 WNHNN, CDR2 SYGVQD (reference sequence). V dropped 5 bases and J dropped 3 bases, with 14 bases sitting between them. CDR3 sequence (DNA): TGCGCCAGCAGTAAGAGGGGCGACTACTACAATGAGCAGTTCTTC. It yields the protein CASSKRGDYYNEQFF.

The genes are TRBV11-3 and TRBJ1-1, with 8 bases that match TRBD1. V dropped 1 base and J dropped 6; count of bases not matched to a gene: 4. Germline CDR1 SGHNT, CDR2 YENEEA. This CDR3 is 14 amino acids long. CDR3 nucleotides: TGTGCCAGCAGCTTAGGTCGACAGGGGCCTGAAGCTTTCTTT. It translates to CASSLGRQGPEAFF.

The chain employs TRBV27 and TRBJ1-5; possible D gene TRBD1, 5 bases. The germline gives CDR1 MNHEY, CDR2 SMNVEV (reference sequence). V dropped 5 bases and J dropped 7 bases, with 12 bases sitting between them. This CDR3 region has 13 residues. CDR3 loop: CASSNIGGQPQHF. The CDR3 DNA follows: TGTGCCAGCAGTAATATCGGGGGGCAGCCCCAGCATTTT.

CDR3 amino acids: CASSPAGQVRGGTTEAFF. The DNA of the CDR3 is TGTGCCAGCAGCCCGGCTGGACAGGTCCGCGGAGGCACAACTGAAGCTTTCTTT. The V call is TRBV5-6, the J call TRBJ1-1; 7 bases agree with TRBD1. The CDR3 covers 18 residues. The V and J ends lost 4 bases and 5 bases, in that order; junction bases with no gene match: 20. The germline CDR1 and CDR2 sequences are SGHDT and YYEEEE.

As for this clone: An end of the junction differs from the germline gene, which may be a read error. Other DNA sequences of this sample code for an identical CDR3. The V and J genes are TRBV7-3 and TRBJ1-1, with TRBD1 identical over 9 bases. From germline, CDR1 is SGHTA and CDR2 FQGTGA. The CDR3 runs 15 residues. The CDR3 protein is CASSLQTGGNTEAFF. The CDR3 DNA sequence: TGTGCTAGCAGCCTCCAGACAGGGGGGAACACTGAAGCTTTCTTT.

A word on this clone: The germline gene is not matched at one end of the junction; a read error may be the cause. This rearrangement joins TRBV30 to TRBJ2-2, with D uncertain. The germline V gene has CDR1 GTSNPN and CDR2 SVGIG (reference sequence). The CDR3 spans 17 residues. The CDR3 DNA reads as TGTGCCTGGAGCCCCCTATGGGTCAGTACTTCCACCCGGGAGCTGTTTTTT. This sequence encodes CAWSPLWVSTSTRELFF. The full variable domain, rest sourced from reference TRBV30 and TRBJ2-2, is SQTIHQWPATLVQPVGSPLSLECTVEGTSNPNLYWYRQAAGRGLQLLFYSVGIGQISSEVPQNLSASRPQDRQFILSSKKLLLSDSGFYLCAWSPLWVSTSTRELFFGEGSRLTVL.

The rearrangement links TRBV30 to TRBJ2-7; possible D gene TRBD1, 5 bases. The germline V gene encodes CDR1 GTSNPN and CDR2 SVGIG (reference sequence). V shed 2 bases and J shed 2 bases, with 10 bases lying between them. The CDR3 runs to 13 residues. The CDR3, as DNA: TGTGCCTGGAGTCCAACACAGGCCTACGAGCAGTACTTC. It yields the protein CAWSPTQAYEQYF.

This chain uses TRBV19 with TRBJ1-5, with 7 nucleotides matching TRBD1. The V gene end was trimmed by 5 bases and the J gene end by 7 bases; junction bases not matched to a gene: 11. Germline assignment: CDR1 LNHDA and CDR2 SQIVND (reference sequence). The CDR3 length is 15 residues. The CDR3: CASSPRTGQEQPQHF. CDR3 DNA sequence: TGTGCCAGTAGTCCCAGGACAGGTCAGGAGCAGCCCCAGCATTTT.

This rearrangement joins TRBV11-2 to TRBJ1-1; TRBD1 agrees at 8 bases. The CDR3 totals 14 residues. J was trimmed by 3 bases and V by 6 bases; bases with no gene match: 6. Per the germline V gene, CDR1 is SGHAT and CDR2 is FQNNGV. The CDR3 nucleotides read TGTGCCAGCAGTCGGGAACAGGGGGACACTGAAGCTTTCTTT. Protein product: CASSREQGDTEAFF.

The rearrangement joins TRBV6-5 to TRBJ1-1, with TRBD1 as a possible D gene (5 bases). The CDR3 consists of 15 residues. Germline CDR1 and CDR2: MNHEY and SVGAGI. V lost 7 bases, J lost 0 bases, and 15 bases lay in between. This chain's CDR3 is CASKSGHLLNTEAFF. The CDR3 DNA follows: TGTGCCAGCAAGTCTGGACATTTATTGAACACTGAAGCTTTCTTT.